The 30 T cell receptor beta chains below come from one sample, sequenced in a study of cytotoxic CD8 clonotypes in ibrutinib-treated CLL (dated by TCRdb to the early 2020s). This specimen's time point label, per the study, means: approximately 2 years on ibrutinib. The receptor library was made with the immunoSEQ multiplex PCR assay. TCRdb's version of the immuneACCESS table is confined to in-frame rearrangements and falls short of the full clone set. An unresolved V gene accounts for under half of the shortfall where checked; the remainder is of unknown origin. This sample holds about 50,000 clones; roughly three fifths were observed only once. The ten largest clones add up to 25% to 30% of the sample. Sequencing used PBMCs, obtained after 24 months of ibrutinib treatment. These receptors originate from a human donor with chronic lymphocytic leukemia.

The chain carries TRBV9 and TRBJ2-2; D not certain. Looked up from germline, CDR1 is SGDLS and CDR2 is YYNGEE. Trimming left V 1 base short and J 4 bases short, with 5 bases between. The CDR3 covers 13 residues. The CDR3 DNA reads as TGTGCCAGCAGCGTACGGACCACCGGGGAGCTGTTTTTT. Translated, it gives CASSVRTTGELFF.

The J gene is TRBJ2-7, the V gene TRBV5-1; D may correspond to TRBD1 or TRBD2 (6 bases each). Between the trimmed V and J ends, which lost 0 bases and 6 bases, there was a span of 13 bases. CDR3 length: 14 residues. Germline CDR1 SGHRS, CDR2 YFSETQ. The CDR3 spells CASSLDGGEGEQYF. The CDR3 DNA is TGCGCCAGCAGCTTGGACGGGGGCGAGGGCGAGCAGTACTTC. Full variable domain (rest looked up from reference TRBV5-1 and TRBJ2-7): KAGVTQTPRYLIKTRGQQVTLSCSPISGHRSVSWYQQTPGQGLQFLFEYFSETQRNKGNFPGRFSGRQFSNSRSEMNVSTLELGDSALYLCASSLDGGEGEQYFGPGTRLTVT.

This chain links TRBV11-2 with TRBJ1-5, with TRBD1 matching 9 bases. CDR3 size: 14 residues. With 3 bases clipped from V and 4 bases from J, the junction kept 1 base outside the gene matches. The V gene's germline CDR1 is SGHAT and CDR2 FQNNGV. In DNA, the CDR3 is TGTGCCAGCAGCTTGGGGACAGGGAATCAGCCCCAGCATTTT. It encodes CASSLGTGNQPQHF.

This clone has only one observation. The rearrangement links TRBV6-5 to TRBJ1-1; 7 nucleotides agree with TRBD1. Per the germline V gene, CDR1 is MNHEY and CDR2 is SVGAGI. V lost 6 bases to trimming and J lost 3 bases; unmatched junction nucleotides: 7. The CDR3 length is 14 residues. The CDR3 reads CASRRDSPYTEAFF. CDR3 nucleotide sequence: TGTGCCAGCAGGCGGGACAGCCCTTACACTGAAGCTTTCTTT.

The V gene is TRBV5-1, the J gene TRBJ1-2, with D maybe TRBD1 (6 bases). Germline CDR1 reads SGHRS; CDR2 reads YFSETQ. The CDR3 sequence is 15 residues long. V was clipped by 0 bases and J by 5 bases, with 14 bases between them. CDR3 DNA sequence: TGCGCCAGCAGCTTGGATCGGGGGGCTCGGTATGGCTACACCTTC. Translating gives CASSLDRGARYGYTF.

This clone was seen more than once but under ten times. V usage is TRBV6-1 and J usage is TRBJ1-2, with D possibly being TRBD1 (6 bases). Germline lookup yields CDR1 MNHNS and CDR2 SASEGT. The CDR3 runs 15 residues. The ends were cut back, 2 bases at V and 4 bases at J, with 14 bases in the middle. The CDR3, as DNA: TGTGCCAGCAGTGAAAACAGGGCCCCTACCTATGGCTACACCTTC. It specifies CASSENRAPTYGYTF.

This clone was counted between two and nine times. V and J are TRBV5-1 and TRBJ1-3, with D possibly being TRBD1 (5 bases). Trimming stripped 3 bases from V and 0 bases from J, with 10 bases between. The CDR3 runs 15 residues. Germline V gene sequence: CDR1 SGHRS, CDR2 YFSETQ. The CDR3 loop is CASSSGHSSGNTIYF. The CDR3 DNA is TGCGCCAGCAGCTCCGGACATAGCTCTGGAAACACCATATATTTT.

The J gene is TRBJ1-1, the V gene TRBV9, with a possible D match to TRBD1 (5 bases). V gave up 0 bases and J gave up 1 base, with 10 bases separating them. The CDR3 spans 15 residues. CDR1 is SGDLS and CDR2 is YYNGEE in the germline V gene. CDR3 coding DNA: TGTGCCAGCAGCGTAGAAGCAGGGCGGAACACTGAAGCTTTCTTT. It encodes CASSVEAGRNTEAFF. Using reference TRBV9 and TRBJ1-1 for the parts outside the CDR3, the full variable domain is DSGVTQTPKHLITATGQRVTLRCSPRSGDLSVYWYQQSLDQGLQFLIQYYNGEERAKGNILERFSAQQFPDLHSELNLSSLELGDSALYFCASSVEAGRNTEAFFGQGTRLTVV.

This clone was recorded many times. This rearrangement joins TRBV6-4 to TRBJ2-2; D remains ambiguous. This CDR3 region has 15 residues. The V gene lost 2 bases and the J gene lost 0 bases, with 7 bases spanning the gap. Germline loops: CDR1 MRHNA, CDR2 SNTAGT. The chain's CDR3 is CASSDSLTNTGELFF. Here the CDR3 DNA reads TGTGCCAGCAGTGACAGCCTAACGAACACCGGGGAGCTGTTTTTT.

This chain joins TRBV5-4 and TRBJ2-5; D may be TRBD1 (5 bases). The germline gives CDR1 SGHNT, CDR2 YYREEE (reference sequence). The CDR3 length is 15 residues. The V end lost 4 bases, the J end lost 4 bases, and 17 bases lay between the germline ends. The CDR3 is CASSQAQGGSETQYF. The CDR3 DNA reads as TGTGCCAGCAGCCAAGCTCAGGGCGGATCAGAGACCCAGTACTTC.

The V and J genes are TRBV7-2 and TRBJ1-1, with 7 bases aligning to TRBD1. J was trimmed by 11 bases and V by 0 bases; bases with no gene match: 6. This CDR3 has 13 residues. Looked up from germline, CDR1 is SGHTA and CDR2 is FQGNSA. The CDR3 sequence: CASSLATGVRAFF. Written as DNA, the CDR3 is TGTGCCAGCAGCTTAGCAACAGGGGTACGGGCTTTCTTT.

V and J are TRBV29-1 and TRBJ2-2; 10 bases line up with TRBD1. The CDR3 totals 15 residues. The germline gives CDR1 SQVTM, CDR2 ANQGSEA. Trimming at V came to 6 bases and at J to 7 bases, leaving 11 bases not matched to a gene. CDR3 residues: CSVQKGQGIDGELFF. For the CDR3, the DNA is TGCAGCGTCCAAAAGGGACAGGGGATTGACGGGGAGCTGTTTTTT.

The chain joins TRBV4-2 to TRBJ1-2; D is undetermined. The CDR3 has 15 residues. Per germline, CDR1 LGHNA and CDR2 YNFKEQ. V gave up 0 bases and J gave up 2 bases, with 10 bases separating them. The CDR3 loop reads CASSQEVPSNYGYTF. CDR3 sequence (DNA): TGTGCCAGCAGCCAAGAGGTTCCAAGCAACTATGGCTACACCTTC.

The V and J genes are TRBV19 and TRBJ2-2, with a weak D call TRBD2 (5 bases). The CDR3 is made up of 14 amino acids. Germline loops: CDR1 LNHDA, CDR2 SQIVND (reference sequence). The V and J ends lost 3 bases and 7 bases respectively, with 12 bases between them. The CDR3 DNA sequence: TGTGCCAGTAGTATGCAGTCAGAGGGCGGGGAGCTGTTTTTT. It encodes CASSMQSEGGELFF.

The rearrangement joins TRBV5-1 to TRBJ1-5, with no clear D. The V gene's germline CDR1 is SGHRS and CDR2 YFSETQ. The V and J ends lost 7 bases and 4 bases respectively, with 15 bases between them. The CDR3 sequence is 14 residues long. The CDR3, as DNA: TGCGCCAGCCTCCAGAGTCCAAGGAATCAGCCCCAGCATTTT. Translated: CASLQSPRNQPQHF.

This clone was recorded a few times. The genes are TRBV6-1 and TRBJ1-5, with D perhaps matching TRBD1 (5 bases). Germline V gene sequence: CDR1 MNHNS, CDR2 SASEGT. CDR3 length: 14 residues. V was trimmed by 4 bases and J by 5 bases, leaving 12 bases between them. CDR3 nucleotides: TGTGCCAGCAGTGGGGGACGCGGGGATCAGCCCCAGCATTTT. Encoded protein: CASSGGRGDQPQHF.

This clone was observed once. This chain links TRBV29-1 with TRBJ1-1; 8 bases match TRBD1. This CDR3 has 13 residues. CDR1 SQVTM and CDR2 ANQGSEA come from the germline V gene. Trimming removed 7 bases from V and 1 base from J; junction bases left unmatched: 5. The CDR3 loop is CSAGTGRNTEAFF. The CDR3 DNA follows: TGCAGCGCTGGGACAGGCCGGAACACTGAAGCTTTCTTT.

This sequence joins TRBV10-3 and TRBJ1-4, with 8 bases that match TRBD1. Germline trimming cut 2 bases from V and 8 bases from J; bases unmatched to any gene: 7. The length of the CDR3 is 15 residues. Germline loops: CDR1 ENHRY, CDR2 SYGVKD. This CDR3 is CAISERQGPGEKLFF. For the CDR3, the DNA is TGTGCCATCAGTGAGAGACAGGGGCCGGGGGAAAAACTGTTTTTT.

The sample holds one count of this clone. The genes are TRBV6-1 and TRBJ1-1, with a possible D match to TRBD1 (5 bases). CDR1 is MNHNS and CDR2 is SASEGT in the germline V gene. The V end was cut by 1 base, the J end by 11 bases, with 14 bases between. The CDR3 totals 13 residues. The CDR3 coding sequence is TGTGCCAGCAGTGAAGGGGTGGGGGTTAGGGCTTTCTTT. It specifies CASSEGVGVRAFF.

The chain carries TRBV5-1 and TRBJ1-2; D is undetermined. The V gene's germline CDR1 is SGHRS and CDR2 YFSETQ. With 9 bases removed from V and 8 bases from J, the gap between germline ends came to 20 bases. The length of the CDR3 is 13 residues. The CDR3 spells CATGGDPSRGYTF. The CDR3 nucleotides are TGCGCCACCGGAGGAGACCCCTCACGGGGCTACACCTTC.

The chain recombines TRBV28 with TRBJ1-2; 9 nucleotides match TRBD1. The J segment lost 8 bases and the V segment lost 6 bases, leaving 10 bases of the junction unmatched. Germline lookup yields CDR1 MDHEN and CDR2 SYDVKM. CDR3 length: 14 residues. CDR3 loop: CASSRGDRVGGYTF. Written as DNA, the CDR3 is TGTGCCAGCAGCCGTGGGGACAGGGTTGGAGGCTACACCTTC.

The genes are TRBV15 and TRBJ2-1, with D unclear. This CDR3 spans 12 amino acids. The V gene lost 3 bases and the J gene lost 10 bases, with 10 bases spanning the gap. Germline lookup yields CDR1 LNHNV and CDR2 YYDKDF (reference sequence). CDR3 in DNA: TGTGCCACCAGCAGCATAGTGGGGGAGCAGTTCTTC. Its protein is CATSSIVGEQFF.

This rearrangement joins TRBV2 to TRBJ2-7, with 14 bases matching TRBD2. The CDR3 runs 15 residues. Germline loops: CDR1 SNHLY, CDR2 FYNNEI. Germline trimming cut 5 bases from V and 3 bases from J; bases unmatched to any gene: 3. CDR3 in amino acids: CASSPGTSGGYEQYF. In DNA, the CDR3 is TGTGCCAGCAGTCCCGGGACTAGCGGGGGCTACGAGCAGTACTTC.

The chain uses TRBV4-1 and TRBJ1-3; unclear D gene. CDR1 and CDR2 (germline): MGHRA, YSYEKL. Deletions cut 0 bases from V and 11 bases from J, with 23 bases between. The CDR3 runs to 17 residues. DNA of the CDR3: TGCGCCAGCAGCCAAGATACCAGTTGGATAACGGACGGGGCCATATATTTT. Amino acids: CASSQDTSWITDGAIYF.

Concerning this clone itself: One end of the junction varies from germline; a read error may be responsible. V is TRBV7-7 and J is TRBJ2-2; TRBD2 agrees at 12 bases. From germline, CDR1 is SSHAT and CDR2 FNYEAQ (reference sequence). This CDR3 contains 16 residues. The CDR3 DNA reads TGTGCTAGCAGCCCCACTAGCGGGGGGCTATCCGGGGAGCTGTTTTTT. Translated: CASSPTSGGLSGELFF.

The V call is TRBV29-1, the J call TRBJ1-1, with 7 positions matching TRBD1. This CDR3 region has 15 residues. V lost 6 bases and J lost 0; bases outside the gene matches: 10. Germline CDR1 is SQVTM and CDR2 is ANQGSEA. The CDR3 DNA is TGCAGCGTAGACAGGGAACTTACTTTGAACACTGAAGCTTTCTTT. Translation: CSVDRELTLNTEAFF.

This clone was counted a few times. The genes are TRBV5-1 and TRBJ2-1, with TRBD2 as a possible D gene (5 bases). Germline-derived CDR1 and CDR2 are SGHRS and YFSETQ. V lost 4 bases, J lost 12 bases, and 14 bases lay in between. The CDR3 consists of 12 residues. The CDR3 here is CASSADSTRQFF. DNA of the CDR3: TGCGCCAGCAGCGCGGACTCAACACGGCAGTTCTTC.

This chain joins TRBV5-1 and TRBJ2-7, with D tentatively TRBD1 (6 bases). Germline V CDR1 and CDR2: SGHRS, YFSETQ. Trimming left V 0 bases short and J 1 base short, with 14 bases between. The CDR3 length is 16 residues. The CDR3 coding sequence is TGCGCCAGCAGCTTGGCGCCGGGACAAGGGTCCTACGAGCAGTACTTC. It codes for CASSLAPGQGSYEQYF.

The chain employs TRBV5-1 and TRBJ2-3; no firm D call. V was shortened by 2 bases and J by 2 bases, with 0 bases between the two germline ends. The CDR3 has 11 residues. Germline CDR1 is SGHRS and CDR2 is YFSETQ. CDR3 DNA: TGCGCCAGCAGCTTCACAGATACGCAGTATTTT. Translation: CASSFTDTQYF.

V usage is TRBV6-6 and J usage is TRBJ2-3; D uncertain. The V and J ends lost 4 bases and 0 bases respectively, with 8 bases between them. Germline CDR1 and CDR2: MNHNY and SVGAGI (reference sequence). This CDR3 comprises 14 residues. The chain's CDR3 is CASSFISSTDTQYF. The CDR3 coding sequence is TGTGCCAGCAGTTTTATATCTAGCACAGATACGCAGTATTTT.